The 15 T cell receptor beta chains reported below all come from one sample, sequenced in a study of post-analysis software for immune sequencing data. TCR beta cDNA libraries included unique molecular identifiers. One entry per CDR3 protein results from TCRdb running MiXCR on the PCR reads. The repertoire holds 650,000 to 850,000 distinct CDR3 sequences, with just over 45% as singletons. Antigens for these TCRs are unknown. Overall study results and limits: In patients, about 5 TRBV segments were more frequent than in controls, with TRBV5-6, TRBV5-1 and TRBV20-1 among them.

Sequencing was performed on blood. These receptors were collected from a girl aged 10-17 years with multiple sclerosis.

This chain connects TRBV29-1 to TRBJ2-7, with D hard to call. The J call could be wrong; TRBJ2-5 is a better fit for the DNA end. CDR1 and CDR2 from the germline V gene are SQVTM and ANQGSEA. The CDR3 is 12 residues long. The DNA for the CDR3 is TGCAGCGCCCCGCGGCCCGGGGAGACCCAGTACTTC. Amino acids: CSAPRPGETQYF.

This clonotype was seen many times. The rearrangement uses TRBV7-2 and TRBJ2-3; D is unresolved. Germline V lookup: CDR1 SGHTA, CDR2 FQGNSA. The CDR3 spans 12 residues. Trimming took off 2 bases at V and 4 bases at J, with 4 bases between the two ends. CDR3 region: CASSLFADTQYF. The DNA for the CDR3 is TGTGCCAGCAGCTTATTTGCAGATACGCAGTATTTT.

V is TRBV20-1 and J is TRBJ2-7; 8 positions agree with TRBD2. CDR3 length: 14 amino acids. Trimming took 5 bases from V and 0 from J; bases not matched to a gene: 6. Germline CDR1 reads DFQATT; CDR2 reads SNEGSKA (reference sequence). CDR3 in DNA: TGCAGTGCTTTCCGGGGGGGTTACTCCTACGAGCAGTACTTC. The encoded protein is CSAFRGGYSYEQYF.

This chain joins TRBV2 and TRBJ2-7; D is undetermined. The CDR3 has 13 amino acids. Deletions cut 8 bases from V and 5 bases from J, with 16 bases between. The germline V gene encodes CDR1 SNHLY and CDR2 FYNNEI. CDR3 DNA sequence: TGTGCCAGCCGCCCCCAGTTAGACCACGAGCAGTACTTC. Translation: CASRPQLDHEQYF.

The chain uses TRBV20-1 and TRBJ2-1, with D perhaps TRBD2 (6 bases). Germline V CDR1 and CDR2: DFQATT, SNEGSKA (reference sequence). V shed 7 bases and J shed 3 bases, with 10 bases lying between them. CDR3 length: 12 residues. Here the CDR3 DNA reads TGCAGTGGACTAGGGGACTACAATGAGCAGTTCTTC. This gives the protein CSGLGDYNEQFF.

This clonotype was observed a handful of times. The chain couples TRBV12-3 or TRBV12-4 to TRBJ2-1; 8 nucleotides align to TRBD1. The CDR3 is 12 amino acids. The junction had 3 bases not matched to a gene; V was cut back by 7 bases and J by 7 bases. DNA for the CDR3: TGTGCCAGCAACAGACAGGGGAATGAGCAGTTCTTC. It specifies CASNRQGNEQFF.

There are many counts of this clonotype. The V call is TRBV28, the J call TRBJ2-1, with 9 bases aligning to TRBD2. The germline V gene encodes CDR1 MDHEN and CDR2 SYDVKM. The V segment lost 7 bases and the J segment 7 bases; nucleotides outside the gene matches: 2. The CDR3 sequence is 12 residues long. CDR3 bases: TGTGCCAGCACTAGCGGGGTTAATGAGCAGTTCTTC. Translated: CASTSGVNEQFF.

This clonotype was counted only a few times. V usage is TRBV6-1 and J usage is TRBJ1-2; TRBD1 is a possible D gene (5 bases). CDR3 length: 14 residues. V lost 3 bases and J lost 8, with 16 bases in between. CDR1 is MNHNS, CDR2 SASEGT, per germline. CDR3: CASSERRGWRGYTF. CDR3 DNA: TGTGCCAGCAGTGAGCGGAGGGGCTGGCGGGGCTACACCTTC.

This clonotype was counted between two and nine times. The gene calls are TRBV9 and TRBJ2-1; 9 positions agree with TRBD2. CDR3 length equals 17 residues. With V trimmed by 0 bases and J by 0 bases, 4 bases remained unmatched. CDR1 and CDR2 (germline): SGDLS, YYNGEE. The CDR3 reads CASSVGASGISYNEQFF. For the CDR3, the DNA is TGTGCCAGCAGCGTAGGGGCTAGCGGGATCTCCTACAATGAGCAGTTCTTC.

The chain recombines TRBV2 with TRBJ2-1; 7 bases agree with TRBD2. This CDR3 has 15 amino acids. Per germline, CDR1 SNHLY and CDR2 FYNNEI. The junction had 8 bases not matched to a gene; V was cut back by 4 bases and J by 5 bases. CDR3 region: CASSAILAEDNEQFF. CDR3 DNA: TGTGCCAGCAGTGCCATCCTAGCGGAGGACAATGAGCAGTTCTTC.

V gene TRBV20-1 combines with J gene TRBJ2-6; D not resolved. The CDR3 is made up of 14 amino acids. CDR1 and CDR2 (germline): DFQATT, SNEGSKA (reference sequence). With 2 bases removed from V and 2 bases from J, the gap between germline ends came to 7 bases. The CDR3 loop reads CSARRGAGANVLTF. The CDR3 DNA follows: TGCAGTGCTAGACGCGGAGCTGGGGCCAACGTCCTGACTTTC.

The chain is built from TRBV7-3 and TRBJ2-3; the D is unclear. In germline, CDR1 is SGHTA, CDR2 FQGTGA. Trimming took 2 bases from V and 6 from J, leaving 12 bases between them. The CDR3 has 14 amino acids. The DNA for the CDR3 is TGTGCCAGCAGCTTAGGCACCCCACATGATACGCAGTATTTT. This sequence encodes CASSLGTPHDTQYF.

The V call is TRBV5-6, the J call TRBJ2-1; possible D gene TRBD1, 5 bases. The V end was cut by 4 bases, the J end by 6 bases, with 11 bases between. Germline assignment: CDR1 SGHDT and CDR2 YYEEEE. CDR3 length: 13 amino acids. CDR3 in amino acids: CASSPGHPNEQFF. In DNA, the CDR3 is TGTGCCAGCAGCCCTGGACACCCCAATGAGCAGTTCTTC.

This chain uses TRBV12-3 or TRBV12-4 with TRBJ2-7, with D possibly matching TRBD2 (6 bases). V was clipped by 6 bases and J by 7 bases, with 19 bases between them. The CDR3 runs to 14 residues. The CDR3 DNA is TGTGCCAGCAGCGAAGTTGGGAGGTTCGGAGAGCAGTACTTC. The encoded protein is CASSEVGRFGEQYF.

The CDR3 reads CSADLTSGRVLSSYEQYF. The CDR3 bases are TGCAGTGCTGACCTGACTAGCGGGAGGGTCCTGAGCTCCTACGAGCAGTACTTC. The chain recombines TRBV20-1 with TRBJ2-7; 14 nucleotides agree with TRBD2. V shed 5 bases, J shed 0 bases, and the junction held 12 bases outside the gene matches. The CDR3 sequence is 18 residues long. Germline CDR1 DFQATT, CDR2 SNEGSKA (reference sequence).